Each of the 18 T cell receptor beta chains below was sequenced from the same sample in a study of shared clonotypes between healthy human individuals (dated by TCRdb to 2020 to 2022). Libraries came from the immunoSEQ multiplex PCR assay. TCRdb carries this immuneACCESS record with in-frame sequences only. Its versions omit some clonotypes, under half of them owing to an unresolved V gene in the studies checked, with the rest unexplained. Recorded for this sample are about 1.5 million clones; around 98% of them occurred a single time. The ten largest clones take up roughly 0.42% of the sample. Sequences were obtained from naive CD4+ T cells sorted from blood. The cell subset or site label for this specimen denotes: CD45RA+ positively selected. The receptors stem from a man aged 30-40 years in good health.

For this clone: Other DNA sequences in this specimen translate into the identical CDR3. In DNA form, the CDR3 reads TGCAGCGTTGCCAGGTCCTACGAGCAGTACTTC. Protein sequence: CSVARSYEQYF. V usage is TRBV29-1 and J usage is TRBJ2-7; unclear D gene. The CDR3 extends over 11 amino acids. Germline V CDR1 and CDR2: SQVTM, ANQGSEA. Trimming removed 4 bases from V and 1 base from J, with 5 bases in between.

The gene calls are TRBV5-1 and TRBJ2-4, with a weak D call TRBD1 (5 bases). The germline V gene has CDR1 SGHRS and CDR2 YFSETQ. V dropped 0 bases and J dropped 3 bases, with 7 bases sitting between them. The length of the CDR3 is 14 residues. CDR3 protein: CASSLETVKNIQYF. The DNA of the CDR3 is TGCGCCAGCAGCTTGGAGACAGTCAAAAACATTCAGTACTTC.

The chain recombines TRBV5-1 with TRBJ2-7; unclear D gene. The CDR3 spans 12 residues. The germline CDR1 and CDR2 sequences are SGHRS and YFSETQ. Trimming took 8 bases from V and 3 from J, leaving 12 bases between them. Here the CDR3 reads CASREDLYEQYF. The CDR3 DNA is TGCGCCAGTAGGGAAGACCTCTACGAGCAGTACTTC.

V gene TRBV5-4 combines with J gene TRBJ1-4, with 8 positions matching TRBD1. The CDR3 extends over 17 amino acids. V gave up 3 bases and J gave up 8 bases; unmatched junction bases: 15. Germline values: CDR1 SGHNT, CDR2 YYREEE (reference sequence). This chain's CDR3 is CASSSGQAPLGGEKLFF. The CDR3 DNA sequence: TGTGCCAGCAGCTCGGGACAGGCACCGTTGGGGGGAGAAAAACTGTTTTTT. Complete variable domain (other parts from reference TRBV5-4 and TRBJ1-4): ETGVTQSPTHLIKTRGQQVTLRCSSQSGHNTVSWYQQALGQGPQFIFQYYREEENGRGNFPPRFSGLQFPNYSSELNVNALELDDSALYLCASSSGQAPLGGEKLFFGSGTQLSVL.

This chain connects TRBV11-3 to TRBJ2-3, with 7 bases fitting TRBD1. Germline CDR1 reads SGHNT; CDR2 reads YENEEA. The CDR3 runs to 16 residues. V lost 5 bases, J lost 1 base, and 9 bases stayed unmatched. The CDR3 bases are TGTGCCAGCAGCGTTCGACAGGGATTGGGCACAGATACGCAGTATTTT. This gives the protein CASSVRQGLGTDTQYF.

CDR3 bases: TGTGCCAGCAGGGAGCAAGGGGTCTCCTACGAGCAGTACTTC. This gives the protein CASREQGVSYEQYF. This rearrangement joins TRBV2 to TRBJ2-7; D is possibly TRBD1 (5 bases). V was cut by 6 bases and J by 0 bases, with 12 bases left in between. Germline-derived CDR1 and CDR2 are SNHLY and FYNNEI. The CDR3 totals 14 residues. Supplemented by reference TRBV2 and TRBJ2-7, the full variable domain reads EPEVTQTPSHQVTQMGQEVILRCVPISNHLYFYWYRQILGQKVEFLVSFYNNEISEKSEIFDDQFSVERPDGSNFTLKIRSTKLEDSAMYFCASREQGVSYEQYFGPGTRLTVT.

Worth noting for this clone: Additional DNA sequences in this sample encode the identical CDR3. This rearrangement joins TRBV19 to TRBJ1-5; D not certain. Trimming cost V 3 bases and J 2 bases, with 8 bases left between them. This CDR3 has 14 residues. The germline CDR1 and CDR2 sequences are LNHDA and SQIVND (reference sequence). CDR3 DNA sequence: TGTGCCAGTAGTATCGTACCGGGCAATCAGCCCCAGCATTTT. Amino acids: CASSIVPGNQPQHF.

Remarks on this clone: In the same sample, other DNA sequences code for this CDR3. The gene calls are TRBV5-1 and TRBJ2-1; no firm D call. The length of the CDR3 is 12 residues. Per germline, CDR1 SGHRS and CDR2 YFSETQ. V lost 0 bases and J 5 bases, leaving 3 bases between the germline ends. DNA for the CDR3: TGCGCCAGCAGCTTGGGCCACAATGAGCAGTTCTTC. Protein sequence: CASSLGHNEQFF. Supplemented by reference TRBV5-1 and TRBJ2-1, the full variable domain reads KAGVTQTPRYLIKTRGQQVTLSCSPISGHRSVSWYQQTPGQGLQFLFEYFSETQRNKGNFPGRFSGRQFSNSRSEMNVSTLELGDSALYLCASSLGHNEQFFGPGTRLTVL.

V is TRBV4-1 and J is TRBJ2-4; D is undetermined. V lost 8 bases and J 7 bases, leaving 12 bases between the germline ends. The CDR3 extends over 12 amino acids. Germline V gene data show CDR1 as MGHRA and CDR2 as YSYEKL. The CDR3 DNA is TGCGCCAGCGAAACGGCCCACAACATTCAGTACTTC. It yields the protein CASETAHNIQYF.

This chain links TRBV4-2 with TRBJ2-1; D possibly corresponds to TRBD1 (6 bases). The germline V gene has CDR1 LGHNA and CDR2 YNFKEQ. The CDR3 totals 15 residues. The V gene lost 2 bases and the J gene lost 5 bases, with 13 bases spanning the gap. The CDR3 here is CASSQSSQGNNEQFF. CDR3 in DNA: TGTGCCAGCAGCCAATCATCACAGGGAAACAATGAGCAGTTCTTC.

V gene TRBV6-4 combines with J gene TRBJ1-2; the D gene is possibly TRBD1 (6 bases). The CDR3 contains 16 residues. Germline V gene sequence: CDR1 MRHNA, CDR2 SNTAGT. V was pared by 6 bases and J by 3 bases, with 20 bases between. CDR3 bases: TGTGCCAGCAGCCCCGGGTGGGGGGCCTCACACTATGGCTACACCTTC. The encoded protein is CASSPGWGASHYGYTF.

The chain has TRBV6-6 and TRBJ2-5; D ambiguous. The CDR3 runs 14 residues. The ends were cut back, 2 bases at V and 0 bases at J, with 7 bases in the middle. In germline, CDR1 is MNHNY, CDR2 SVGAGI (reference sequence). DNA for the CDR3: TGTGCCAGCAGTTACAAGCAATACCAAGAGACCCAGTACTTC. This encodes CASSYKQYQETQYF.

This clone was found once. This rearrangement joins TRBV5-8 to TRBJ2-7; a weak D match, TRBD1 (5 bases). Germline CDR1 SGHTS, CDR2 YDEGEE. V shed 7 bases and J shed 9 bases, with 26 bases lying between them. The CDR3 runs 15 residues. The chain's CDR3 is CASPLHLGRLSTQYF. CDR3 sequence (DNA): TGTGCCAGCCCCCTCCACCTGGGGCGGCTATCGACGCAGTACTTC.

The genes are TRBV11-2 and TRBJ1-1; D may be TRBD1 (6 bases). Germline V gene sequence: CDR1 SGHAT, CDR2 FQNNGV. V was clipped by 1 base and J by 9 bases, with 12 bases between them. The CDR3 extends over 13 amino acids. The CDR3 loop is CASSLVLGAQAFF. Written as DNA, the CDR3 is TGTGCCAGCAGCTTAGTCTTGGGGGCTCAAGCTTTCTTT.

The CDR3 loop is CASSLVRGGGYEQYF. CDR3 sequence (DNA): TGCGCCAGCAGCTTGGTCAGGGGAGGAGGCTACGAGCAGTACTTC. The rearrangement links TRBV5-1 to TRBJ2-7, with D tentatively TRBD1 or TRBD2 (6 bases each). Germline CDR1 is SGHRS and CDR2 is YFSETQ. Trimming shortened V by 0 bases and J by 3 bases, and 13 bases separated the two germline ends. The CDR3 has 15 amino acids.

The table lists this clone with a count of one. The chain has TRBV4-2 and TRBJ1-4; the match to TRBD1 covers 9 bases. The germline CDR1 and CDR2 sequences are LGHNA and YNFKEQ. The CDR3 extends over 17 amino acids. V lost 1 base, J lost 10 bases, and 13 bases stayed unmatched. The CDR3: CASSQVRGSGQGGKLFF. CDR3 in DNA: TGTGCCAGCAGCCAAGTGAGAGGCTCGGGACAGGGAGGAAAACTGTTTTTT.

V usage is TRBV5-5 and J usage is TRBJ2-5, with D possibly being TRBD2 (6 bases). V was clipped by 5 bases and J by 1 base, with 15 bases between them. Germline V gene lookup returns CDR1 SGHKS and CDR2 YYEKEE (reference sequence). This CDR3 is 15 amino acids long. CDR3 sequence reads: CASSTGSGGQETQYF. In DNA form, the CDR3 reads TGTGCCAGCAGTACGGGTAGCGGAGGCCAAGAGACCCAGTACTTC.

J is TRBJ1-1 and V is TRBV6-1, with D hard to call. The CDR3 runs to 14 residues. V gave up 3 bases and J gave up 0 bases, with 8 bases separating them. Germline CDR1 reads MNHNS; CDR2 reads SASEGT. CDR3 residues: CASSEQIMNTEAFF. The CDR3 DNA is TGTGCCAGCAGTGAGCAGATCATGAACACTGAAGCTTTCTTT.